The subject of this entry is one T cell receptor beta chain. Its antigen is currently unknown. The sample comes from a study of molecular identifiers for immune sequencing clone quantification. Study information: Replicate RNA came from about 19,000 or 110,000 naive CD8 cells and was split five ways, and four parts were sequenced.

Preparation of the bulk TCR libraries relied on previously described methods and listed TCR primers. TCRdb reprocessed the PCR reads with MiXCR, giving one entry per CDR3 protein. This repertoire shows about half a million distinct CDR3 sequences, roughly 24% found once; its top ten account for roughly 0.77%. Overall study findings and caveats: Spiked TCR RNA from one Jurkat cell reportedly showed up when mixed among more than 900,000 naive cells.

The length of the CDR3 is 16 residues. V lost 1 base to trimming and J lost 4 bases, with 13 bases between them. The V gene's germline CDR1 is LNHDA and CDR2 SQIVND (reference sequence). As CD8+CD4-CCR7+CD45RA+ cells, naive CD8 T cells were sorted. The sequence came from a human donor in good health. Some libraries in this study had Jurkat cell RNA spiked in. V gene TRBV19 combines with J gene TRBJ2-2; TRBD2 is a possible D gene (6 bases). The sequenced material came from naive CD8+ T cells from blood, with Jurkat cell RNA spiked in. Sample subset: FACS-sorted CD8+CD4-CCR7+CD45RA+ naive T cells. The CDR3 nucleotides read TGTGCCAGTAGTATAGCCCGGCGGGGAGGCACCGGGGAGCTGTTTTTT. As protein: CASSIARRGGTGELFF.